One and the same sample provided the 20 T cell receptor beta chains below, sequenced in a study of chemoradiotherapy in HPV16-positive cancers. The protocol was immunoSEQ multiplex PCR, while the TCRdb copy is restricted to in-frame clones and leaves out a portion. Of 9,500 to 11,000 clones listed, about 80% were seen once; the top ten hold roughly 14%. Sequenced here: tumor tissue, sampled from a patient who underwent chemoradiotherapy. Source of these receptors: a human donor with HPV-associated anogenital cancer.

This clone came up a few times. The chain employs TRBV27 and TRBJ2-1, with D unresolved. The CDR3 contains 13 residues. V was clipped by 3 bases and J by 10 bases, with 13 bases between them. Germline assignment: CDR1 MNHEY and CDR2 SMNVEV (reference sequence). Here the CDR3 reads CASSLKGRGEQFF. In DNA, the CDR3 is TGTGCCAGCAGTTTGAAGGGAAGAGGAGAGCAGTTCTTC.

The rearrangement links TRBV2 to TRBJ1-2; TRBD1 aligns across 7 bases. The CDR3 covers 14 residues. V lost 7 bases to trimming and J lost 8 bases; unmatched junction nucleotides: 13. The V gene's germline CDR1 is SNHLY and CDR2 FYNNEI. This CDR3 is CASIQGQTKGGYTF. The CDR3 region has the DNA TGTGCCAGCATCCAGGGACAGACTAAGGGGGGCTACACCTTC. Using reference TRBV2 and TRBJ1-2 for the parts outside the CDR3, the full variable domain is EPEVTQTPSHQVTQMGQEVILRCVPISNHLYFYWYRQILGQKVEFLVSFYNNEISEKSEIFDDQFSVERPDGSNFTLKIRSTKLEDSAMYFCASIQGQTKGGYTFGSGTRLTVV.

This chain links TRBV7-9 with TRBJ2-5, with 11 bases aligning to TRBD2. J was trimmed by 5 bases and V by 2 bases; bases with no gene match: 7. Germline lookup yields CDR1 SEHNR and CDR2 FQNEAQ (reference sequence). There are 16 residues in the CDR3. CDR3 in amino acids: CASSLKPSGGYETQYF. The CDR3 DNA is TGTGCCAGCAGCTTAAAGCCTAGCGGGGGGTATGAGACCCAGTACTTC.

V usage is TRBV7-8 and J usage is TRBJ1-1, with D possibly matching TRBD1 (5 bases). The germline V gene encodes CDR1 SGHVS and CDR2 FQNEAQ. The CDR3 sequence is 13 residues long. V lost 5 bases and J 1 base, leaving 8 bases between the germline ends. The CDR3 bases are TGTGCCAGCAGCCCCCAGGGGAACACTGAAGCTTTCTTT. It encodes CASSPQGNTEAFF.

The chain carries TRBV7-9 and TRBJ2-2; tentatively, D is TRBD1 (6 bases). V dropped 5 bases and J dropped 7 bases, with 14 bases sitting between them. CDR1 and CDR2 from the germline V gene are SEHNR and FQNEAQ (reference sequence). CDR3 length equals 14 residues. The CDR3 reads CASSVNNRDGELFF. The CDR3 bases are TGTGCCAGCAGCGTAAATAACAGGGACGGGGAGCTGTTTTTT.

As concerns this clone: Other DNA sequences from this sample encode an identical CDR3 as well. The V and J genes are TRBV6-1 and TRBJ1-3; no definite D call. CDR3 size: 14 residues. Germline CDR1 reads MNHNS; CDR2 reads SASEGT. Trimming took 3 bases from V and 0 from J, leaving 6 bases between them. This CDR3 is CASSDGVSGNTIYF. The CDR3 region has the DNA TGTGCCAGCAGTGATGGTGTCTCTGGAAACACCATATATTTT.

This chain connects TRBV15 to TRBJ2-7; 7 nucleotides align to TRBD2. CDR1 and CDR2 from the germline V gene are LNHNV and YYDKDF (reference sequence). Trimming cost V 0 bases and J 2 bases; bases outside gene matches: 13. The CDR3 covers 18 residues. CDR3 sequence: CATSRDLPIAGTPYEQYF. The CDR3 DNA follows: TGTGCCACCAGCAGAGATCTCCCAATAGCGGGTACCCCCTACGAGCAGTACTTC.

This chain links TRBV2 with TRBJ2-1; 10 bases are a match to TRBD1. Trimming removed 10 bases from V and 5 bases from J; junction bases left unmatched: 8. This CDR3 has 14 residues. Germline V lookup: CDR1 SNHLY, CDR2 FYNNEI. The DNA for the CDR3 is TGTGCCACCCAGAGGGACAGGGGAGACAATGAGCAGTTCTTC. Protein sequence: CATQRDRGDNEQFF.

This clone has just one count. The chain combines TRBV9 with TRBJ1-2; 8 bases agree with TRBD1. J lost 8 bases, V lost 4 bases, and 4 bases had no gene match. CDR3 length: 12 residues. Germline assignment: CDR1 SGDLS and CDR2 YYNGEE. CDR3 DNA: TGTGCCAGCAGCCAACAGGGGGGCGGCTACACCTTC. Protein product: CASSQQGGGYTF.

CDR3 DNA: TGTGCCAGCAGCGCCGGGACACCTGGGACAGAGACCCAGTACTTC. Protein: CASSAGTPGTETQYF. V gene TRBV5-6 combines with J gene TRBJ2-5, with D possibly being TRBD1 (6 bases). This CDR3 is built from 15 residues. Germline assignment: CDR1 SGHDT and CDR2 YYEEEE. V was shortened by 4 bases and J by 4 bases, with 17 bases between the two germline ends.

The CDR3: CASSPGTSGGGYTF. The CDR3 DNA reads as TGTGCCAGCAGTCCCGGGACCAGTGGAGGGGGCTACACCTTC. The chain links TRBV27 to TRBJ1-2, with D possibly being TRBD1 (5 bases). From germline, CDR1 is MNHEY and CDR2 SMNVEV (reference sequence). CDR3 size: 14 residues. Trimming cost V 5 bases and J 8 bases, with 18 bases left between them.

The CDR3 reads CASSQGDREIYGYTF. Written as DNA, the CDR3 is TGCGCCAGCAGCCAAGGGGACAGGGAGATCTATGGCTACACCTTC. V gene TRBV4-1 combines with J gene TRBJ1-2, with 9 bases identical to TRBD1. Per the germline V gene, CDR1 is MGHRA and CDR2 is YSYEKL. J lost 4 bases, V lost 1 base, and 4 bases had no gene match. The CDR3 contains 15 residues.

V usage is TRBV6-5 and J usage is TRBJ1-2; TRBD1 agrees at 11 bases. J was trimmed by 8 bases and V by 4 bases; bases with no gene match: 9. In germline, CDR1 is MNHEY, CDR2 SVGAGI. CDR3 length: 15 amino acids. CDR3 bases: TGTGCCAGCAGTTTCCACCGGGACAGGGGGGAAGGCTACACCTTC. Translating it yields CASSFHRDRGEGYTF.

The V call is TRBV21-1, the J call TRBJ2-1; the D call of TRBD1 is as the table states it, not checked on the DNA. TRBV21-1 has pseudogene status. The CDR3 covers 13 residues. The CDR3 coding sequence is TGTGCCGATCCTATATCAGGGATCGATGAGCAGTTCTTC. Translating gives CADPISGIDEQFF.

The chain has TRBV2 and TRBJ1-1, with a tentative D call TRBD1 (5 bases). Germline values: CDR1 SNHLY, CDR2 FYNNEI. Trimming took 0 bases from V and 4 from J, leaving 15 bases between them. The CDR3 consists of 16 residues. As DNA, the CDR3 is TGTGCCAGCAGTGAAGCGGGGGTGGGGATGGGCACTGAAGCTTTCTTT. Amino acid sequence: CASSEAGVGMGTEAFF.

The rearrangement joins TRBV10-3 to TRBJ2-7; D gene unclear. Deletions cut 5 bases from V and 0 bases from J, with 5 bases between. The CDR3 consists of 12 residues. From germline, CDR1 is ENHRY and CDR2 SYGVKD. CDR3 bases: TGTGCCATCAGTACAGCCTCCTACGAGCAGTACTTC. It codes for CAISTASYEQYF.

The sample holds a few counts of this clone. V and J are TRBV5-6 and TRBJ1-3; D unresolved. The CDR3 is 14 residues long. Trimming took off 0 bases at V and 2 bases at J, with 6 bases between the two ends. CDR1 and CDR2 (germline): SGHDT, YYEEEE. CDR3 DNA sequence: TGTGCCAGCAGCTTGGAGCGCACTGGAAACACCATATATTTT. This encodes CASSLERTGNTIYF.

This chain connects TRBV4-1 to TRBJ1-2; D is possibly TRBD1 (5 bases). V was cut by 0 bases and J by 2 bases, with 10 bases left in between. The germline CDR1 and CDR2 sequences are MGHRA and YSYEKL. The CDR3 totals 15 residues. The CDR3 DNA sequence: TGCGCCAGCAGCCAAGACCAGGGTTCCAACTATGGCTACACCTTC. It is translated as CASSQDQGSNYGYTF.

This rearrangement joins TRBV4-1 to TRBJ2-1, with 12 bases aligning to TRBD2. The V gene's germline CDR1 is MGHRA and CDR2 YSYEKL. The CDR3 spans 15 residues. V was clipped by 4 bases and J by 11 bases; unmatched bases: 9. The CDR3 sequence is CASSLTGTSGPKQFF. The CDR3 DNA follows: TGCGCCAGCAGCCTGACCGGGACTAGCGGGCCGAAGCAGTTCTTC.

This chain uses TRBV9 with TRBJ2-5, with D perhaps given as TRBD1 or TRBD2 (5 bases each). V dropped 3 bases and J dropped 5 bases, with 17 bases sitting between them. The germline CDR1 and CDR2 sequences are SGDLS and YYNGEE. The CDR3 has 15 residues. The CDR3 bases are TGTGCCAGCAGCGAGGGACCGACCGTTGGGGAGACCCAGTACTTC. Its protein product is CASSEGPTVGETQYF.